This TCR beta chain originates from a study of blood T cell repertoires in COVID-19. Method: immunoSEQ multiplex PCR; TCRdb's copy keeps in-frame clones and lacks some. This table has 300,000 to 350,000 clones, approximately 90% appearing once. The V and J ends lost 5 bases and 5 bases, in that order; junction bases with no gene match: 7. The V gene's germline CDR1 is SEHNR and CDR2 FQNEAQ (reference sequence). The CDR3 has 15 amino acids. The chain has TRBV7-9 and TRBJ1-5; TRBD1 agrees at 9 bases. The TCR sequence derives from a woman aged 18-29 years who had recovered from COVID-19. The sample consisted of PBMCs or T cells enriched from blood (not recorded which). CDR3 DNA: TGTGCCAGCAGCCCCACAGGGGGCACAGATCAGCCCCAGCATTTT. Its protein is CASSPTGGTDQPQHF.